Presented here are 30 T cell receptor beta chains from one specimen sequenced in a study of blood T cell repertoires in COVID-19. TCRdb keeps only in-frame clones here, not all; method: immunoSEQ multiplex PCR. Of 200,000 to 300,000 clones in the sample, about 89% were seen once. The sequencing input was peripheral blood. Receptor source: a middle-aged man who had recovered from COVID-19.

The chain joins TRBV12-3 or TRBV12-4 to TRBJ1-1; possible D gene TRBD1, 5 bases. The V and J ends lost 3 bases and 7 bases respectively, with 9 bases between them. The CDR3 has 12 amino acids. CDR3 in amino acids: CASSLNRREAFF. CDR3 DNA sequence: TGTGCCAGCAGTTTGAACAGGCGTGAAGCTTTCTTT.

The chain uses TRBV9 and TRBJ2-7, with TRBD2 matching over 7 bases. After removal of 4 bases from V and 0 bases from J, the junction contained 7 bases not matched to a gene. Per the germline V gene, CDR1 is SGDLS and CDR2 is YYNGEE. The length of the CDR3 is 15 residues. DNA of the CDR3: TGTGCCAGCAGCCTCAGCGGGACGAGCTCCTACGAGCAGTACTTC. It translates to CASSLSGTSSYEQYF. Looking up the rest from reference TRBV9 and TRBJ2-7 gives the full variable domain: DSGVTQTPKHLITATGQRVTLRCSPRSGDLSVYWYQQSLDQGLQFLIQYYNGEERAKGNILERFSAQQFPDLHSELNLSSLELGDSALYFCASSLSGTSSYEQYFGPGTRLTVT.

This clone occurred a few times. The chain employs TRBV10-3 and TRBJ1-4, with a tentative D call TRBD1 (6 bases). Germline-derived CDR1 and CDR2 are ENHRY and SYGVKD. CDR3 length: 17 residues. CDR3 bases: TGTGCTACCAGTCCCGATCGCCCGGGGGGCGTAGGTGAAAAACTGTTTTTT. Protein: CATSPDRPGGVGEKLFF.

The CDR3: CASSLPTGTYEQYF. The CDR3 coding sequence is TGTGCCAGCTCACTCCCGACAGGGACCTACGAGCAGTACTTC. The chain uses TRBV18 and TRBJ2-7; 7 nucleotides line up with TRBD1. Germline V gene data show CDR1 as KGHSH and CDR2 as LQKENI. V shed 4 bases, J shed 2 bases, and the junction held 5 bases outside the gene matches. The CDR3 extends over 14 amino acids.

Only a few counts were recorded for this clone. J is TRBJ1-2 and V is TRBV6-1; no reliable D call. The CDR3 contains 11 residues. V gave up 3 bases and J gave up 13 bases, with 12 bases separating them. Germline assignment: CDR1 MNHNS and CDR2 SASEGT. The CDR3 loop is CASSDGRSGTF. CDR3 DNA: TGTGCCAGCAGTGACGGGAGATCCGGCACCTTC.

In nucleotides, the CDR3 is TGTGCCAGCAGCCGCGGGAGGGCGGGCGAGCAGTACTTC. Encoded protein: CASSRGRAGEQYF. The chain uses TRBV13 and TRBJ2-7; 9 nucleotides match TRBD2. V dropped 5 bases and J dropped 6; count of bases not matched to a gene: 5. The length of the CDR3 is 13 residues. Per the germline V gene, CDR1 is PRHDT and CDR2 is FYEKMQ (reference sequence).

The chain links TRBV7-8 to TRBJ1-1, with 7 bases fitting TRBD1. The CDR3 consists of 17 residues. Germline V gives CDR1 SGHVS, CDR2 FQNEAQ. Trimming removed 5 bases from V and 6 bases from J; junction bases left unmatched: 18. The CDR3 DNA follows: TGTGCCAGCAGCCCCACGAAGCCGGGGGACAGAGGCTCTGAAGCTTTCTTT. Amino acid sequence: CASSPTKPGDRGSEAFF.

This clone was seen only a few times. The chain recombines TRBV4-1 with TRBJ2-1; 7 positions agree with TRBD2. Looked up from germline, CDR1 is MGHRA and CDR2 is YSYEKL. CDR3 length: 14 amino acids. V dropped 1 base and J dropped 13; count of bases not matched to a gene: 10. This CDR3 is CASSQGRVGGEQFF. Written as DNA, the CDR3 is TGCGCCAGCAGCCAAGGGCGCGTGGGAGGGGAACAGTTCTTC.

CDR3 amino acids: CASSPPGGGETQYF. In DNA, the CDR3 is TGTGCCAGCAGCCCCCCAGGGGGCGGGGAGACCCAGTACTTC. This chain uses TRBV7-6 with TRBJ2-5, with 8 bases identical to TRBD1. CDR3 length equals 14 residues. With 5 bases clipped from V and 5 bases from J, the junction kept 7 bases outside the gene matches. The germline gives CDR1 SGHVS, CDR2 FNYEAQ. Using reference TRBV7-6 and TRBJ2-5 for the parts outside the CDR3, the full variable domain is GAGVSQSPRYKVTKRGQDVALRCDPISGHVSLYWYRQALGQGPEFLTYFNYEAQQDKSGLPNDRFSAERPEGSISTLTIQRTEQRDSAMYRCASSPPGGGETQYFGPGTRLLVL.

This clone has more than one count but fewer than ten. This CDR3 reads CASSTAGAGADTQYF. The CDR3 nucleotides read TGTGCCAGTAGTACTGCGGGGGCGGGCGCAGATACGCAGTATTTT. The gene calls are TRBV19 and TRBJ2-3; perhaps TRBD2 as D (7 bases). The length of the CDR3 is 15 residues. V gave up 4 bases and J gave up 4 bases, with 15 bases separating them. Germline-derived CDR1 and CDR2 are LNHDA and SQIVND (reference sequence).

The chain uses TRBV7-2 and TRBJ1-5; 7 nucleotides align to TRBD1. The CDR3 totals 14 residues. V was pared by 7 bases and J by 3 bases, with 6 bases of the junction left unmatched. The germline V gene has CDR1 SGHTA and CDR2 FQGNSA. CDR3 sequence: CASTRDRVNQPQHF. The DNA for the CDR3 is TGTGCCAGCACTCGAGACAGGGTCAATCAGCCCCAGCATTTT. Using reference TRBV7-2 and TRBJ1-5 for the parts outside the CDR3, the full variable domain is GAGVSQSPSNKVTEKGKDVELRCDPISGHTALYWYRQSLGQGLEFLIYFQGNSAPDKSGLPSDRFSAERTGGSVSTLTIQRTQQEDSAVYLCASTRDRVNQPQHFGDGTRLSIL.

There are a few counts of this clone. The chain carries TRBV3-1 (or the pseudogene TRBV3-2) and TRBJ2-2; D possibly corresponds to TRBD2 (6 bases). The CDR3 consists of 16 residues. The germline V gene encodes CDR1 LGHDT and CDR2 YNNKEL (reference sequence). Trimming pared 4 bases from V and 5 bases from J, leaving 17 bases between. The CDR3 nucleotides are TGTGCCAGCAGCCTAAGGAGGGCTTCGGGGACCGGGGAGCTGTTTTTT. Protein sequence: CASSLRRASGTGELFF.

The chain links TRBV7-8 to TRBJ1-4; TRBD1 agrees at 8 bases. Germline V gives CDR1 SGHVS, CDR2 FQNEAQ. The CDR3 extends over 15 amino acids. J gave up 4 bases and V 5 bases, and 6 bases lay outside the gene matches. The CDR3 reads CASSVGTGVNEKLFF. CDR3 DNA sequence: TGTGCCAGCAGCGTCGGGACAGGAGTTAATGAAAAACTGTTTTTT. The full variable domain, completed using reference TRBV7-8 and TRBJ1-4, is GAGVSQSPRYKVAKRGQDVALRCDPISGHVSLFWYQQALGQGPEFLTYFQNEAQLDKSGLPSDRFFAERPEGSVSTLKIQRTQQEDSAVYLCASSVGTGVNEKLFFGSGTQLSVL.

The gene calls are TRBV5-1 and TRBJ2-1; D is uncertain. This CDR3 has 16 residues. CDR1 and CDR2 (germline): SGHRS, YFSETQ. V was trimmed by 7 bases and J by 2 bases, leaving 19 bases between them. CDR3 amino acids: CASAILSGSTYNEQFF. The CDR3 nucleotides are TGCGCCAGCGCTATACTATCCGGGTCTACCTACAATGAGCAGTTCTTC.

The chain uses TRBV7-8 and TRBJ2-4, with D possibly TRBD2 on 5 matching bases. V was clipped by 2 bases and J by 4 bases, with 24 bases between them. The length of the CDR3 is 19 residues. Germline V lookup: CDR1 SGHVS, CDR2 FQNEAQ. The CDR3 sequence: CASSLSPRVNLGGKNIQYF. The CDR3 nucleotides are TGTGCCAGCAGCTTATCCCCCCGGGTAAATCTTGGCGGGAAAAACATTCAGTACTTC.

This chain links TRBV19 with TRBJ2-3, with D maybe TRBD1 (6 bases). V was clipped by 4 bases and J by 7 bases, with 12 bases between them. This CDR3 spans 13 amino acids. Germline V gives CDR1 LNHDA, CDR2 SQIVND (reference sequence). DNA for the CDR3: TGTGCCAGTAGTACCCTACAGGGTAATACGCAGTATTTT. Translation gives CASSTLQGNTQYF. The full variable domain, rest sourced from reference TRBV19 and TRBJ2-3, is DGGITQSPKYLFRKEGQNVTLSCEQNLNHDAMYWYRQDPGQGLRLIYYSQIVNDFQKGDIAEGYSVSREKKESFPLTVTSAQKNPTAFYLCASSTLQGNTQYFGPGTRLTVL.

CDR3 amino acids: CASRVGATEAFF. In nucleotides, the CDR3 is TGTGCCAGTAGAGTTGGAGCCACTGAAGCTTTCTTT. The chain combines TRBV19 with TRBJ1-1; D gene unclear. Between the trimmed V and J ends, which lost 6 bases and 4 bases, there was a span of 9 bases. The CDR3 has 12 residues. Per germline, CDR1 LNHDA and CDR2 SQIVND (reference sequence).

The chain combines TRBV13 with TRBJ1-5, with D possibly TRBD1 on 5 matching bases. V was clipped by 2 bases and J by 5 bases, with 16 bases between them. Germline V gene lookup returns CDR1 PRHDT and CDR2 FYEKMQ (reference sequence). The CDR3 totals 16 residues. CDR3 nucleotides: TGTGCCAGCAGCTTAATCTACCTTTGCAGGGATCAGCCCCAGCATTTT. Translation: CASSLIYLCRDQPQHF.

The CDR3 sequence is CASTNTGELFF. For the CDR3, the DNA is TGCGCCAGCACAAACACCGGGGAGCTGTTTTTT. The V gene is TRBV5-1, the J gene TRBJ2-2; D ambiguous. With 6 bases removed from V and 2 bases from J, the gap between germline ends came to 2 bases. Germline assignment: CDR1 SGHRS and CDR2 YFSETQ. CDR3 length: 11 amino acids.

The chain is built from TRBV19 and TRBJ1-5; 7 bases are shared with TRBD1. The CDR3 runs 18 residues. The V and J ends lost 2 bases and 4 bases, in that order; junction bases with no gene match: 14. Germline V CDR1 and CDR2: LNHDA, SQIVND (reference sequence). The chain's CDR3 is CASSIKGHGTERNQPQHF. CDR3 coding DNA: TGTGCCAGTAGTATAAAGGGGCATGGGACAGAAAGAAATCAGCCCCAGCATTTT.

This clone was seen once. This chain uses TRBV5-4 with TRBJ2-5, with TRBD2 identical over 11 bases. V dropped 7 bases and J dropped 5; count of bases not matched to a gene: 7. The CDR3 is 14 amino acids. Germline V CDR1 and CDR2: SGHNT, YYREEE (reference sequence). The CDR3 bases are TGTGCCAGCGGGTTAGCGGGAGGGCTGGAGACCCAGTACTTC. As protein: CASGLAGGLETQYF.

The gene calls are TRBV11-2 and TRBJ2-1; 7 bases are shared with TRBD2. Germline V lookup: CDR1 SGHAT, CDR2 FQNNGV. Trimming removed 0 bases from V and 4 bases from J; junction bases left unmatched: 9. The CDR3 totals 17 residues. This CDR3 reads CASSLDSRTRRYNEQFF. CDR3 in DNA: TGTGCCAGCAGCTTAGATTCCAGGACTAGACGTTACAATGAGCAGTTCTTC.

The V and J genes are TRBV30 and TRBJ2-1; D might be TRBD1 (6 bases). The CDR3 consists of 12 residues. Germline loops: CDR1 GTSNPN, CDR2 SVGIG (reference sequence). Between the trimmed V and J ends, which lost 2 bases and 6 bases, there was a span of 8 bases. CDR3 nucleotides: TGTGCCTGGAGTCGACAGGTCAATGAGCAGTTCTTC. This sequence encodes CAWSRQVNEQFF.

CDR3 DNA sequence: TGTGCCAGCAGTGAAGTTTGGGGAGTAAGAGCCTTCCCTTATGGCTACACCTTC. Its translation: CASSEVWGVRAFPYGYTF. The chain is built from TRBV6-1 and TRBJ1-2; D gene ambiguous. The CDR3 totals 18 residues. Germline V gene data show CDR1 as MNHNS and CDR2 as SASEGT. The V gene lost 1 base and the J gene lost 5 bases, with 23 bases spanning the gap.

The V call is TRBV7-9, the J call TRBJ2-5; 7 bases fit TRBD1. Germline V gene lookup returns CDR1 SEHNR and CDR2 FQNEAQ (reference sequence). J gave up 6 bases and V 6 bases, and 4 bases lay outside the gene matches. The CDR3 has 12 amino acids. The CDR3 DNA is TGTGCCAGCAGACGGGACAGCCAGACCCAGTACTTC. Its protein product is CASRRDSQTQYF.

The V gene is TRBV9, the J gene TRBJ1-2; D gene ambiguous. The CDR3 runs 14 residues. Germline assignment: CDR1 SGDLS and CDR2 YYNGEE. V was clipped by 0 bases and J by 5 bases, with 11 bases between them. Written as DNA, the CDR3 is TGTGCCAGCAGCGTAGCTCCAGGAATTTATGGCTACACCTTC. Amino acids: CASSVAPGIYGYTF.

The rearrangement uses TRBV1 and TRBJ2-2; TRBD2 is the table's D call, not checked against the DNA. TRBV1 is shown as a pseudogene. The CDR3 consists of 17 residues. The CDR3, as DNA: TGCACCAGCAGCCAAGCTGGACTAGCGGGAGTTGGCGGGGAGCTGTTTTTT. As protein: CTSSQAGLAGVGGELFF.

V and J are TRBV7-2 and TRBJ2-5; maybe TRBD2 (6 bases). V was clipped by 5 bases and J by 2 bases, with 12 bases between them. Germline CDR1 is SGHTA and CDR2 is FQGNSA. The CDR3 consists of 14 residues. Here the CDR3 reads CASSQRGLQETQYF. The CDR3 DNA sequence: TGTGCCAGCAGCCAACGGGGGTTACAAGAGACCCAGTACTTC.

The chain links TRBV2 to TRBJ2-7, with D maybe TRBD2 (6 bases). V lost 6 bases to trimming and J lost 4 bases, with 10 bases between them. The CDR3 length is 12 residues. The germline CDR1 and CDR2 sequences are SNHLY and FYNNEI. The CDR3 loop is CASRPAGYEQYF. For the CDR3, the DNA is TGTGCCAGCAGGCCGGCGGGGTACGAGCAGTACTTC.

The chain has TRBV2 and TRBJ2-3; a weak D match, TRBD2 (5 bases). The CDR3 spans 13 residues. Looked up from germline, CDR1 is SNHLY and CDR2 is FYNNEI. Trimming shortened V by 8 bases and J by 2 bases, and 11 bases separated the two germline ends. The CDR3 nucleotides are TGTGCCAGCTCCCCGAGGGTCACAGATACGCAGTATTTT. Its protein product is CASSPRVTDTQYF.